This T cell receptor (beta chain) was recovered during a study of cytomegalovirus exposure and HLA in healthy donors. This clone showed up just a few times. Its cognate antigen is unknown. Findings and limits, study-wide: Earlier analysis found most TCR beta V segments productive about 90% or about 30% of the time. It was reported in a later analysis that an Asian-associated ancestry cluster showed fewer N-insertions than the roughly 670-donor mean.

Primers included in the PCR were 60 Vbeta and 13 Jbeta primers. Using immunoSEQ multiplex PCR, the repertoire was profiled, and TCRdb retains in-frame clones only, with some absent. This table holds around 150,000 clones, 61% found once. The CDR3 is made up of 17 amino acids. The V segment lost 8 bases and the J segment 7 bases; nucleotides outside the gene matches: 20. The germline CDR1 and CDR2 sequences are LNHDA and SQIVND (reference sequence). This sequence originates from a male donor in good health and CMV-seronegative. The chain is built from TRBV19 and TRBJ1-2, with TRBD1 matching 9 bases. Sequenced input: PBMCs. CDR3 DNA sequence: TGTGCCAGTGGAAGGATGGGGGACAGGGCGTCCAACCCTGGCTACACCTTC. Translation gives CASGRMGDRASNPGYTF.